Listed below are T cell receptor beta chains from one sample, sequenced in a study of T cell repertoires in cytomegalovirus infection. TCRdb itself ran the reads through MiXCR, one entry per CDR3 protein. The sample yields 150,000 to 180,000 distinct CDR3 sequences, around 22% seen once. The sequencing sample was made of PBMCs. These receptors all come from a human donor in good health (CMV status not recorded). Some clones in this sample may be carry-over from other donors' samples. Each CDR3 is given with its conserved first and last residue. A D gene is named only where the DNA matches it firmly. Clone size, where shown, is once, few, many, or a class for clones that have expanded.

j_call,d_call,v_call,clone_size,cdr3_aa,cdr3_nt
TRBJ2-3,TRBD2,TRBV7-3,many,CASSPGGATDTQYF,TGTGCCAGCAGCCCCGGGGGGGCCACAGATACGCAGTATTTT
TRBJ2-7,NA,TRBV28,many,CASRYSYEQYF,TGTGCCAGCAGATATAGCTACGAGCAGTACTTC
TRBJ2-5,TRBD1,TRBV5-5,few,CASSRQETGRETQYF,TGTGCCAGCAGCCGCCAGGAGACAGGGAGAGAGACCCAGTACTTC
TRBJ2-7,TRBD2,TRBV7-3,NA,CASSVGLARLSSVYEQYF,TGTGCCAGCAGCGTGGGACTAGCGCGTCTATCTTCGGTCTACGAGCAGTACTTC
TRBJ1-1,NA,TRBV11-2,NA,CASSLLRGADLNTEAFF,TGTGCCAGCAGCTTACTCAGGGGCGCCGACCTGAACACTGAAGCTTTCTTT
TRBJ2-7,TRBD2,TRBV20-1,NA,CSARDLAGSSYEQYF,TGCAGTGCTAGAGATCTAGCGGGAAGCTCCTACGAGCAGTACTTC
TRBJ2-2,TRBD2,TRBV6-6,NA,CASSRLAGLDGELFF,TGTGCCAGCAGCCGACTAGCGGGATTGGACGGGGAGCTGTTTTTT
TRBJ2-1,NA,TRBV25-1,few,CASIFRNEQFF,TGTGCCAGCATCTTCCGCAATGAGCAGTTCTTC
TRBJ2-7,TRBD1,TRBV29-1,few,CSAGEYRGRYEQYF,TGCAGCGCCGGGGAGTACAGGGGGCGCTACGAGCAGTACTTC
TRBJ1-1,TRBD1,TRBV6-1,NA,CASRDRGEAFF,TGTGCCAGCCGGGACAGGGGGGAAGCTTTCTTT
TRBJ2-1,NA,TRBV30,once,CAWAGLGNEQFF,TGTGCCTGGGCGGGGTTGGGGAATGAGCAGTTCTTC
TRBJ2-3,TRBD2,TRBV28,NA,CASSPPAGAGTTDTQYF,TGTGCCAGCAGCCCCCCCGCGGGAGCGGGAACCACAGATACGCAGTATTTT
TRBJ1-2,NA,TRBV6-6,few,CASSFPTGFGGYTF,TGTGCCAGCAGTTTTCCGACGGGTTTCGGTGGCTACACCTTC
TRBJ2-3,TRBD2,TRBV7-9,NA,CASSRTGTSGVRADTQYF,TGTGCCAGCAGCCGCACCGGGACTAGCGGGGTCCGGGCAGATACGCAGTATTTT
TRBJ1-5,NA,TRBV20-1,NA,CSARVQGTSQPQHF,TGCAGTGCTAGAGTCCAGGGTACTAGTCAGCCCCAGCATTTT
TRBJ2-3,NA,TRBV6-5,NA,CASSYSWQTSTDTQYF,TGTGCCAGCAGTTACTCCTGGCAGACTAGCACAGATACGCAGTATTTT
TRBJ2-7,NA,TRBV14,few,CASSPSDSWEQYF,TGTGCCAGCAGCCCGTCCGATTCGTGGGAGCAGTACTTC
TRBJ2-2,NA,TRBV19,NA,CASSIQARELFF,TGTGCCAGTAGTATACAGGCAAGGGAGCTGTTTTTT
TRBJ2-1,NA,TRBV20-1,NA,CSAREYNEQFF,TGCAGTGCTAGAGAATACAATGAGCAGTTCTTC
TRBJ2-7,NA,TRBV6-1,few,CASRQGTSYEQYF,TGTGCCAGCAGACAGGGTACGTCCTACGAGCAGTACTTC
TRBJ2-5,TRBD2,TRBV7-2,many,CASSLALSSGKKETQYF,TGTGCCAGCAGCTTAGCGCTGTCTAGCGGGAAAAAAGAGACCCAGTACTTC
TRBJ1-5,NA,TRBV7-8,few,CASSLFAGGNQPQHF,TGTGCCAGCAGCTTATTTGCAGGGGGCAATCAGCCCCAGCATTTT
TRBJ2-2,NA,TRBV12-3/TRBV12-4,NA,CASSLTRPGELFF,TGTGCCAGCAGTTTAACTAGACCCGGGGAGCTGTTTTTT
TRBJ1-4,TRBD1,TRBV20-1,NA,CSARTGRVAEKLFF,TGCAGTGCTAGGACAGGGCGGGTAGCGGAAAAACTGTTTTTT
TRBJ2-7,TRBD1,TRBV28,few,CASSWTGLYEQYF,TGTGCCAGCAGTTGGACAGGGTTATACGAGCAGTACTTC
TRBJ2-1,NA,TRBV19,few,CASSKVGSTMSEQFF,TGTGCCAGTAGTAAGGTGGGATCTACAATGAGTGAGCAGTTCTTC
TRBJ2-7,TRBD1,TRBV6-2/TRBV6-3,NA,CASSYATGLSEQYF,TGTGCCAGCAGTTACGCGACAGGGTTGAGCGAGCAGTACTTC
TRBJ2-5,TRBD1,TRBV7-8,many,CASSSYRDREETQYF,TGTGCCAGCAGCTCATATCGGGACAGGGAAGAGACCCAGTACTTC
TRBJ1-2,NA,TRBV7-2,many,CASSLQSYGYTF,TGTGCCAGCAGCTTACAGTCCTATGGCTACACCTTC
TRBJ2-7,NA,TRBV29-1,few,CSVEEQGSHSYEQYF,TGCAGCGTTGAAGAACAGGGAAGCCACTCCTACGAGCAGTACTTC
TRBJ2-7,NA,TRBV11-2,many,CASSLRTGRGDPHEQYF,TGTGCCAGCAGCTTGAGGACAGGCCGGGGGGACCCACACGAGCAGTACTTC
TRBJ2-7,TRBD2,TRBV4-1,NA,CASSQDPLLAGGVSYEQYF,TGCGCCAGCAGCCAAGATCCTCTACTAGCGGGAGGAGTCTCCTACGAGCAGTACTTC
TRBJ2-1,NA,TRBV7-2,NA,CASSFSRSGNEQFF,TGTGCCAGCAGCTTCAGTCGGTCGGGAAATGAGCAGTTCTTC
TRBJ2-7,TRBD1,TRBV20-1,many,CSASGQGVYEQYF,TGCAGTGCTAGTGGACAGGGTGTCTACGAGCAGTACTTC
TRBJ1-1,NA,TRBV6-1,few,CASSEPGLKGHPEAFF,TGTGCCAGCAGTGAACCGGGTTTGAAGGGCCACCCTGAAGCTTTCTTT
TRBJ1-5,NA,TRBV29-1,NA,CSVQAGSSQPQHF,TGCAGCGTTCAAGCAGGCTCCAGTCAGCCCCAGCATTTT
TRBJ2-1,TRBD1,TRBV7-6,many,CASSALGTGGLHEQFF,TGTGCCAGCAGCGCGCTAGGGACAGGGGGACTCCATGAGCAGTTCTTC
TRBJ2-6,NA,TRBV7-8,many,CASSYRVRGANVLTF,TGTGCCAGCAGTTACAGGGTTAGGGGGGCCAACGTCCTGACTTTC
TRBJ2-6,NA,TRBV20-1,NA,CSARDGRGVGGANVLTF,TGCAGTGCTAGAGATGGACGCGGGGTAGGGGGGGCCAACGTCCTGACTTTC
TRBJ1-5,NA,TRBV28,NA,CASSLNRALLRPQHF,TGTGCCAGCAGTTTAAACAGGGCCCTTTTACGGCCCCAGCATTTT
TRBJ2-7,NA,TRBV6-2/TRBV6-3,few,CASSYLAREREQYF,TGTGCCAGCAGTTACCTAGCCCGGGAGCGCGAGCAGTACTTC
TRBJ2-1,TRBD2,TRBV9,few,CASSTGLAGNEQFF,TGTGCCAGCAGCACCGGACTAGCGGGGAATGAGCAGTTCTTC
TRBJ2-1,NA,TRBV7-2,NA,CASSALERSYNEQFF,TGTGCCAGCAGCGCGTTAGAGCGGTCATACAATGAGCAGTTCTTC
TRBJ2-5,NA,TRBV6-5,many,CASSPRERETQYF,TGTGCCAGCAGTCCACGGGAGAGGGAGACCCAGTACTTC
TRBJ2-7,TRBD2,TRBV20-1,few,CSARLLAGVGEQYF,TGCAGTGCTAGATTGCTAGCGGGGGTTGGCGAGCAGTACTTC
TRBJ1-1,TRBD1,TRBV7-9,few,CASRGSNRDRETEAFF,TGTGCCAGCAGGGGATCGAACCGGGACAGGGAGACTGAAGCTTTCTTT
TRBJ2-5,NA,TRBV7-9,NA,CASSASDGAETRYF,TGTGCCAGCAGCGCGAGCGACGGCGCAGAGACCCGGTACTTC
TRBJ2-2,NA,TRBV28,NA,CASSLFRKLDGELFF,TGTGCCAGCAGTTTATTTAGAAAGCTGGACGGGGAGCTGTTTTTT
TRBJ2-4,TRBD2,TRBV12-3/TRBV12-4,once,CASSLALGTSGRGSKNIRYF,TGTGCCAGCAGTTTGGCGTTGGGGACTAGCGGGAGGGGTTCCAAAAACATTCGGTACTTC
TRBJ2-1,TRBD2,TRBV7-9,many,CASSNSGSYNEQFF,TGTGCCAGCAGCAATAGCGGGAGCTACAATGAGCAGTTCTTC
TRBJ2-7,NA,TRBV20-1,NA,CSAQIGLYEQYF,TGCAGTGCGCAAATCGGACTCTACGAGCAGTACTTC
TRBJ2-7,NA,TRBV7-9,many,CASSSPGPKTYEQYF,TGTGCCAGCAGCTCCCCGGGGCCAAAGACCTACGAGCAGTACTTC
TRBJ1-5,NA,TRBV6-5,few,CASRTGENQPQHF,TGTGCCAGCAGAACGGGGGAAAATCAGCCCCAGCATTTT
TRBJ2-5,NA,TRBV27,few,CASYRDGTQYF,TGTGCCAGTTACAGGGATGGGACCCAGTACTTC
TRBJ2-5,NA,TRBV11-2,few,CASSHLGNQYF,TGTGCCAGCAGCCACCTCGGGAACCAGTACTTC